The next 9 T cell receptor beta chains were all read from a single sample in a study of T cell responses to AZD1222 COVID-19 vaccine. TCRdb keeps only in-frame clones here, not all; method: immunoSEQ multiplex PCR. Here the sample spans 60,000 to 80,000 clones, around three quarters being singletons. Material: peripheral blood, obtained 28 days after the second AZD1222 dose. The receptors stem from an adult who received the AZD1222 COVID-19 vaccine.

This clone was seen more than once but under ten times. This sequence joins TRBV25-1 and TRBJ2-2; tentative D call: TRBD2 (5 bases). The CDR3 loop spans 14 amino acids. The germline V gene encodes CDR1 MGHDK and CDR2 SYGVNS. V gave up 4 bases and J gave up 3 bases, with 9 bases separating them. CDR3 residues: CASSGDYYTGELFF. In nucleotides, the CDR3 is TGTGCCAGCAGTGGAGACTATTACACCGGGGAGCTGTTTTTT.

The chain carries TRBV18 and TRBJ2-3; D gene unclear. Trimming pared 4 bases from V and 1 base from J, leaving 9 bases between. Germline CDR1 KGHSH, CDR2 LQKENI. CDR3 length: 14 amino acids. As DNA, the CDR3 is TGTGCCAGCTCACTTCATGGGGGCACAGATACGCAGTATTTT. Its protein product is CASSLHGGTDTQYF.

This clone was picked up a small number of times. The chain recombines TRBV27 with TRBJ1-1, with TRBD1 identical over 8 bases. Germline trimming cut 5 bases from V and 6 bases from J; bases unmatched to any gene: 5. Germline V lookup: CDR1 MNHEY, CDR2 SMNVEV (reference sequence). This CDR3 is 13 amino acids long. The CDR3 region is CASSPQGAPEAFF. The CDR3 DNA is TGTGCCAGCAGTCCTCAGGGGGCCCCTGAAGCTTTCTTT.

This clone occurred a few times. The rearrangement joins TRBV27 to TRBJ2-2; 7 bases agree with TRBD1. Germline V gene data show CDR1 as MNHEY and CDR2 as SMNVEV (reference sequence). V dropped 6 bases and J dropped 6; count of bases not matched to a gene: 7. The CDR3 has 14 amino acids. The CDR3 protein is CASSETGNSGELFF. CDR3 coding DNA: TGTGCCAGCAGCGAGACAGGGAATTCCGGGGAGCTGTTTTTT.

The rearrangement uses TRBV5-1 and TRBJ2-3; D is possibly TRBD2 (6 bases). The CDR3 has 15 residues. Per the germline V gene, CDR1 is SGHRS and CDR2 is YFSETQ. V lost 4 bases to trimming and J lost 4 bases, with 16 bases between them. In DNA form, the CDR3 reads TGCGCCAGCAGCCCAAGACTAGTCGGGTCAGATACGCAGTATTTT. Protein sequence: CASSPRLVGSDTQYF.

The rearrangement links TRBV4-1 to TRBJ1-2; D not resolved. Germline-derived CDR1 and CDR2 are MGHRA and YSYEKL. V was cut by 0 bases and J by 1 base, with 12 bases left in between. The CDR3 totals 16 residues. This CDR3 is CASSQERRRFNYGYTF. CDR3 coding DNA: TGCGCCAGCAGCCAAGAAAGACGCCGCTTTAACTATGGCTACACCTTC.

The J gene is TRBJ2-3, the V gene TRBV9; a weak D match, TRBD1 (6 bases). Germline V gives CDR1 SGDLS, CDR2 YYNGEE. V dropped 3 bases and J dropped 6 bases, with 17 bases sitting between them. There are 15 residues in the CDR3. In DNA, the CDR3 is TGTGCCAGCAGCGGCGCTGACCACAGGGCGGATACGCAGTATTTT. It codes for CASSGADHRADTQYF.

This chain links TRBV10-2 with TRBJ2-3; 8 bases line up with TRBD2. CDR1 and CDR2 from the germline V gene are WSHSY and SAAADI. CDR3 length: 15 amino acids. V shed 5 bases and J 2 bases; nucleotides not matched to a gene: 6. This CDR3 reads CASSRSGINTDTQYF. CDR3 DNA sequence: TGCGCCAGCAGTCGTAGCGGGATAAACACAGATACGCAGTATTTT.

This chain joins TRBV10-2 and TRBJ1-5; 10 nucleotides line up with TRBD1. V dropped 6 bases and J dropped 4; count of bases not matched to a gene: 6. The length of the CDR3 is 15 residues. Germline V gene sequence: CDR1 WSHSY, CDR2 SAAADI. The CDR3 coding sequence is TGCGCCAGCAGGTCGACAGGGGGCGGGAATCAGCCCCAGCATTTT. Residues: CASRSTGGGNQPQHF.